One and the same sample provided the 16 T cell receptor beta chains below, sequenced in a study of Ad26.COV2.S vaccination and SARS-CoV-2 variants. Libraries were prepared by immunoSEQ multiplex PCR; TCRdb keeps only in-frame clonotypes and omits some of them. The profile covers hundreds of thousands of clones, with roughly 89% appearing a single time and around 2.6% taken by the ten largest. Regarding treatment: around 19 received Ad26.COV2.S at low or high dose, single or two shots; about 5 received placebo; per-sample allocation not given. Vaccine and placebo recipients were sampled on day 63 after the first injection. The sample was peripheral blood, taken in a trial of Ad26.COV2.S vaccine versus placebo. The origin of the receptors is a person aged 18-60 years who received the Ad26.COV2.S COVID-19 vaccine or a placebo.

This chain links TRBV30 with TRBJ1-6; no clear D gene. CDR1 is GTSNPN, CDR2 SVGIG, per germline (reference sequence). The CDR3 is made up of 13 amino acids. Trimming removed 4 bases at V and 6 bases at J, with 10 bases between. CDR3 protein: CAWTLWGNSPLHF. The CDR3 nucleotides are TGTGCCTGGACGTTGTGGGGTAATTCACCCCTCCACTTT. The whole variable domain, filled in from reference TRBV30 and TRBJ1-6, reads SQTIHQWPATLVQPVGSPLSLECTVEGTSNPNLYWYRQAAGRGLQLLFYSVGIGQISSEVPQNLSASRPQDRQFILSSKKLLLSDSGFYLCAWTLWGNSPLHFGNGTRLTVT.

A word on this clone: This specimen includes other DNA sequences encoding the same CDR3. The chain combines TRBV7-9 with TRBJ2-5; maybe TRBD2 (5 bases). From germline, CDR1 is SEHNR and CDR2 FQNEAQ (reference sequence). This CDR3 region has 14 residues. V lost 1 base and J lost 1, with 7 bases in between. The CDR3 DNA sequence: TGTGCCAGCAGCTTAGTAGGAGGCCAAGAGACCCAGTACTTC. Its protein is CASSLVGGQETQYF.

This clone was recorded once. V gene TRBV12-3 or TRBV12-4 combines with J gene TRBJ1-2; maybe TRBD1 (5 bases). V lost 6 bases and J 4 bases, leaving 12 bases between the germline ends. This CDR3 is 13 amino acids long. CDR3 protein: CASSRGVFYGYTF. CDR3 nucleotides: TGTGCCAGCAGCCGGGGGGTATTCTATGGCTACACCTTC.

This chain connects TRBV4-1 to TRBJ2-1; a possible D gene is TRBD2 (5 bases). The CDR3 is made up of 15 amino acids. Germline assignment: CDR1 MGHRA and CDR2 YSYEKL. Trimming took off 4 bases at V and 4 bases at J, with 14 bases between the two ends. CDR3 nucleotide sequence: TGCGCCAGCAGCCCCGGGGTAGTTGGGTACAATGAGCAGTTCTTC. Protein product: CASSPGVVGYNEQFF.

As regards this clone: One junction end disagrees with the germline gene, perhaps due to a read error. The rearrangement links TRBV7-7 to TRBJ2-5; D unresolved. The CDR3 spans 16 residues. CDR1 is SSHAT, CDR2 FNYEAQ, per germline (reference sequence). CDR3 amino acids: CASSLGEAGSVETQYF. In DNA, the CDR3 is TGTGCTAGCAGCTTAGGAGAGGCAGGAAGTGTGGAGACCCAGTACTTC.

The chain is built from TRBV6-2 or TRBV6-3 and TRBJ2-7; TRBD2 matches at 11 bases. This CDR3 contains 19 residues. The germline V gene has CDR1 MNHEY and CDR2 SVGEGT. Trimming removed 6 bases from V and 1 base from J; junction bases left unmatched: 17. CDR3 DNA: TGTGCCAGCAGCCTCCACGGCCTGAGACTAGCGGGAAAGTCCTACGAGCAGTACGTC. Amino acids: CASSLHGLRLAGKSYEQYV.

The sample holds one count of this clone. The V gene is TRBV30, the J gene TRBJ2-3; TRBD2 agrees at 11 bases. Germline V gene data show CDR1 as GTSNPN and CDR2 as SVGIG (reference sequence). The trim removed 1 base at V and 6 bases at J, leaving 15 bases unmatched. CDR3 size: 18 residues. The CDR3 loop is CAWSARPGLAGGLDTQYF. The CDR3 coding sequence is TGTGCCTGGAGTGCTCGCCCCGGCCTAGCGGGGGGCCTGGATACGCAGTATTTT.

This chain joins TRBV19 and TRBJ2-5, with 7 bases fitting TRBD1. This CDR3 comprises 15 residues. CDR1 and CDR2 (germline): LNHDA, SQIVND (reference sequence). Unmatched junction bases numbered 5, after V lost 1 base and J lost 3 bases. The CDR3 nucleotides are TGTGCCAGTAGTATAGGGACAGGTCGGAAAGAGACCCAGTACTTC. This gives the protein CASSIGTGRKETQYF. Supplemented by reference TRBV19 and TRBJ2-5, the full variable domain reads DGGITQSPKYLFRKEGQNVTLSCEQNLNHDAMYWYRQDPGQGLRLIYYSQIVNDFQKGDIAEGYSVSREKKESFPLTVTSAQKNPTAFYLCASSIGTGRKETQYFGPGTRLLVL.

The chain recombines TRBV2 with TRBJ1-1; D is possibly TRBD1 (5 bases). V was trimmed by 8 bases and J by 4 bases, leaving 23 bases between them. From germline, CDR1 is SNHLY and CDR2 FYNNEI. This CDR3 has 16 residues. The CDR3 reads CASRWGMIGSSTEAFF. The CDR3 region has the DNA TGTGCCAGCCGGTGGGGGATGATCGGCTCGAGCACTGAAGCTTTCTTT. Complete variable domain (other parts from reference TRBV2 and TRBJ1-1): EPEVTQTPSHQVTQMGQEVILRCVPISNHLYFYWYRQILGQKVEFLVSFYNNEISEKSEIFDDQFSVERPDGSNFTLKIRSTKLEDSAMYFCASRWGMIGSSTEAFFGQGTRLTVV.

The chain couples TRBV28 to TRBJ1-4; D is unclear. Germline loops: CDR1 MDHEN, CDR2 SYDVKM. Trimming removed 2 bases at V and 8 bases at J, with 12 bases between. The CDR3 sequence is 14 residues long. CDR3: CASSLEWPGEKLFF. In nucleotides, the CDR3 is TGTGCCAGCAGTTTAGAGTGGCCGGGGGAAAAACTGTTTTTT.

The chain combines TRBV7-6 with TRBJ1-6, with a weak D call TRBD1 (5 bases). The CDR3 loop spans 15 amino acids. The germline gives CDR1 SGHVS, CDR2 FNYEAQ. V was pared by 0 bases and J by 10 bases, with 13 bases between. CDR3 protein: CASSLAYGGSSPLHF. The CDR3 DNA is TGTGCCAGCAGCTTAGCGTATGGGGGAAGCTCACCCCTCCACTTT.

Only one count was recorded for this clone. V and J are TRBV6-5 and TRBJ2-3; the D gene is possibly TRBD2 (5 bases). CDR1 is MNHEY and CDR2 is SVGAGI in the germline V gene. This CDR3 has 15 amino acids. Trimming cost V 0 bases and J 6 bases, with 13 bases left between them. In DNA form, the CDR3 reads TGTGCCAGCAGTTACTCCCTCGGGGTACTTGATACGCAGTATTTT. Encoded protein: CASSYSLGVLDTQYF.

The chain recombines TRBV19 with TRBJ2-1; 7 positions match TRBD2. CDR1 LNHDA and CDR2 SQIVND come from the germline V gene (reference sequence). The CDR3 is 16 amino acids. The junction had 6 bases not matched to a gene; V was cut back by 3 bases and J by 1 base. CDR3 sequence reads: CASSIPGRRSYNEQFF. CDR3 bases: TGTGCCAGTAGTATCCCCGGGAGGAGGTCCTACAATGAGCAGTTCTTC.

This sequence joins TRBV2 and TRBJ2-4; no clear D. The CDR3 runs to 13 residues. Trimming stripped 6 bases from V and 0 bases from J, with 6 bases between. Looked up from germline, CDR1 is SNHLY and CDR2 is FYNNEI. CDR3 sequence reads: CASSRLAKNIQYF. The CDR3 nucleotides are TGTGCCAGCAGCAGACTAGCCAAAAACATTCAGTACTTC.

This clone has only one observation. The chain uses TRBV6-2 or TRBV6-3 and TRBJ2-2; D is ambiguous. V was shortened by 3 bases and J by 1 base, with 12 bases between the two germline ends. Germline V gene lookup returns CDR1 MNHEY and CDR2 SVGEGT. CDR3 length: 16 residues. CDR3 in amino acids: CASSYRLTMNTGELFF. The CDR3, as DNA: TGTGCCAGCAGTTATCGGCTAACTATGAACACCGGGGAGCTGTTTTTT.

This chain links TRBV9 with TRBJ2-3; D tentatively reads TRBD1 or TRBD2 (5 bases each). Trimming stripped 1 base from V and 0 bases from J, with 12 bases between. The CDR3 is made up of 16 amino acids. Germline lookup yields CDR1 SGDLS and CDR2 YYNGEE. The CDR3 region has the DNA TGTGCCAGCAGCGTATTGCCGGGACCCAGCACAGATACGCAGTATTTT. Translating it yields CASSVLPGPSTDTQYF.